The present TCR beta chain was sequenced within a study of cytomegalovirus exposure and HLA in healthy donors. Clones were read by immunoSEQ multiplex PCR, and TCRdb kept only the in-frame ones, dropping some. Altogether 100,000 to 150,000 clones are present, 80% to 90% being singletons, with the ten largest covering around 1.2%. J gave up 7 bases and V 0 bases, and 5 bases lay outside the gene matches. This CDR3 region has 14 residues. Germline loops: CDR1 SQVTM, CDR2 ANQGSEA. The TCR was taken from a woman aged 18-29 years in good health and CMV-seronegative. The chain couples TRBV29-1 to TRBJ2-1; 8 bases match TRBD2. Sequencing was carried out using PBMCs. The CDR3 nucleotides are TGCAGCGTTGAAGATTGGCGGGAGGTTAATGAGCAGTTCTTC. Amino acids: CSVEDWREVNEQFF.